This TCR beta chain appears in the sequencing data of a study of regulatory T cells in long-lasting Graves disease. The TCR beta library used iRepertoire HTBI primers with Arm-PCR amplification of CDR3. TCRdb recomputed calls from the multiplex PCR reads with MiXCR, one row per CDR3 protein. The data show 300,000 to 350,000 distinct CDR3 sequences, 20% seen once. Noted time point: persistent/refractory GD, antithyroid drugs over 5 years with positive TRAb. PBMC-extracted RNA yielded the TCR library. Broader study findings: When disease was persistent, TRBV28, TRBJ1-2 and TRBJ2-5 were the favored segments.

For this clonotype: Antigen unknown.

V shed 5 bases, J shed 7 bases, and the junction held 15 bases outside the gene matches. The CDR3 is made up of 16 amino acids. The germline gives CDR1 SGHVS, CDR2 FNYEAQ. The sequence came from a female donor with Graves disease. V gene TRBV7-6 combines with J gene TRBJ2-5; 8 bases agree with TRBD2. The input for sequencing was peripheral blood mononuclear cells (PBMCs), taken when the disease was refractory, from a patient treated with antithyroid drugs. DNA for the CDR3: TGTGCCAGCAGCCCCTCGGGGCGGGGGGCTGGAGGGACCCAGTACTTC. Translation: CASSPSGRGAGGTQYF. The variable domain in full, completed from reference TRBV7-6 and TRBJ2-5, reads GAGVSQSPRYKVTKRGQDVALRCDPISGHVSLYWYRQALGQGPEFLTYFNYEAQQDKSGLPNDRFSAERPEGSISTLTIQRTEQRDSAMYRCASSPSGRGAGGTQYFGPGTRLLVL.